The rows below give T cell receptor beta chains drawn from one sample of a study of T cells in Graves' hyperthyroidism and ophthalmopathy. TCRdb recomputed calls from the multiplex PCR reads with MiXCR, one row per CDR3 protein. The sample holds roughly 570,000 distinct CDR3 sequences; around 46% are singletons and the top ten take about 7.8%. Material: peripheral blood or thyroid tissue (not recorded which). These receptors were obtained from a woman under 30 with Graves' hyperthyroidism. CDR3s include the opening cysteine and the closing phenylalanine or tryptophan. A D gene is named only where the DNA matches it firmly. Rows give clone size only sometimes, using once, few, many, or a class for an expanded clone.

len	abundance	v_gene	d_gene	j_gene	CDR3nt	CDR3aa
13	.	TRBV18	.	TRBJ1-5	TGTGCCAGCTCACTGATGGGGAATCAGCCCCAGCATTTT	CASSLMGNQPQHF
17	.	TRBV7-3	.	TRBJ2-2	TGTGCCAGCAGCGTTGGCAGTAAGGGGGCGAACACCGGGGAGCTGTTTTTT	CASSVGSKGANTGELFF
15	many	TRBV12-3/TRBV12-4	.	TRBJ1-6	TGTGCCAGCAGTTTACGCTCGGCATCTAATTCACCCCTCCACTTT	CASSLRSASNSPLHF
17	.	TRBV29-1	TRBD2	TRBJ2-7	TGCAGCGTTGAGGGATCGTGGCTAGCGGGAGGAGGCTACGAGCAGTACTTC	CSVEGSWLAGGGYEQYF
16	many	TRBV15	.	TRBJ2-2	TGTGCCACCAGCGGCCACAAGGCATCGAACACCGGGGAGCTGTTTTTT	CATSGHKASNTGELFF
16	.	TRBV18	TRBD2	TRBJ2-5	TGTGCCAGCTCACCTTCCGGGACTAGCGTTCAAGAGACCCAGTACTTC	CASSPSGTSVQETQYF
17	.	TRBV6-2/TRBV6-3	.	TRBJ2-2	TGTGCCAGCATCCCCGCTTATCAGGGAGAAGGGGCCGGGGAGCTGTTTTTT	CASIPAYQGEGAGELFF
14	many	TRBV10-3	TRBD2	TRBJ2-7	TGTGCCATCAGTGGGGCCGGGACTAGGAACGAGCAGTACTTC	CAISGAGTRNEQYF
13	.	TRBV29-1	.	TRBJ1-6	TGCAGCGCAGCGGGAGGCCGGATTTCACCCCTCCACTTT	CSAAGGRISPLHF
14	few	TRBV19	.	TRBJ2-3	TGTGCCAGTAGTATACCCGACTACACAGATACGCAGTATTTT	CASSIPDYTDTQYF
15	many	TRBV6-4	.	TRBJ1-5	TGTGCCAGCAGTACGAGGGGCTGGGGCAATCAGCCCCAGCATTTT	CASSTRGWGNQPQHF
14	.	TRBV4-2	.	TRBJ2-5	TGTGCCAGCAGCCAAGACGGGGTCGAGCAGCCCCAGTACTTC	CASSQDGVEQPQYF
13	.	TRBV12-3/TRBV12-4	.	TRBJ2-5	TGTGCCAGCAGTTTACCAGGAAATCAGCCCCAGTACTTC	CASSLPGNQPQYF
14	many	TRBV24-1	.	TRBJ1-5	TGTGCCACCAGTGATCCTGGTAGCAATCAGCCCCAGCATTTT	CATSDPGSNQPQHF
12	.	TRBV29-1	TRBD1	TRBJ1-2	TGCAGCGCCCGGGGACAGGGTATTTCCGACACCTTC	CSARGQGISDTF
14	many	TRBV19	.	TRBJ1-1	TGTGCCAGTAGTATGGGAATTAAGAACACTGAAGCTTTCTTT	CASSMGIKNTEAFF
14	.	TRBV7-9	TRBD1	TRBJ2-7	TGTGCCAGCAGGTCGGGACAGGGGTTAAGCGAGCAGTACTTC	CASRSGQGLSEQYF
16	.	TRBV10-3	TRBD1	TRBJ1-6	TGTGCCATCAGTGTTACCGGGACAGGATATAATTCACCCCTCCACTTT	CAISVTGTGYNSPLHF
15	many	TRBV24-1	TRBD1	TRBJ2-7	TGTGCCACCAGGGCTACCGGGACAGGGGATGAAGAGCAGTACTTC	CATRATGTGDEEQYF
14	many	TRBV12-3/TRBV12-4	.	TRBJ1-5	TGTGCCAGCAGACTCGCCCCCCGGAGTCAGCCCCAGCATTTT	CASRLAPRSQPQHF
14	few	TRBV6-9	TRBD1	TRBJ2-2	TGTGCCAGCAGTTGGAACAGGGGTCTCGGGGAGCTGTTTTTT	CASSWNRGLGELFF
12	many	TRBV19	.	TRBJ1-5	TGTGCCAGTAGTACAAACTTGGGGCCCCAGCATTTT	CASSTNLGPQHF
15	many	TRBV20-1	.	TRBJ1-1	TGCAGTGCTAGAGGTGAGACAGGACCGAACACTGAAGCTTTCTTT	CSARGETGPNTEAFF
14	.	TRBV2	.	TRBJ2-3	TGTGCCAGCAGTGAGCGGACGGGCGCGGATACGCAGTATTTT	CASSERTGADTQYF
14	many	TRBV9	.	TRBJ1-4	TGTGCCAGCAGCGCACAGGGTACTAATGAAAAACTGTTTTTT	CASSAQGTNEKLFF
15	few	TRBV7-2	TRBD2	TRBJ2-1	TGTGCCAGCAGCTTCCCGGGACTATCCTACAATGAGCAGTTCTTC	CASSFPGLSYNEQFF